These 15 T cell receptor beta chains share one sample of origin, sequenced in a study of blood T cell repertoires in COVID-19. Sequencing used immunoSEQ multiplex PCR; TCRdb keeps in-frame clones, though not all of them. The profile shows about 220,000 clones, less than 90% of them singletons. The sample was peripheral blood. These TCRs come from a woman aged 55-70 years who had recovered from COVID-19.

The V call is TRBV9, the J call TRBJ1-1, with D maybe TRBD1 (6 bases). The length of the CDR3 is 17 residues. Germline V gene data show CDR1 as SGDLS and CDR2 as YYNGEE. Trimming cost V 0 bases and J 1 base, with 16 bases left between them. CDR3 DNA sequence: TGTGCCAGCAGCGTAGATAGGGGGGGACATTCGAACACTGAAGCTTTCTTT. Its translation: CASSVDRGGHSNTEAFF.

V usage is TRBV20-1 and J usage is TRBJ2-7, with D tentatively TRBD2 (6 bases). V was clipped by 3 bases and J by 0 bases, with 15 bases between them. The germline V gene has CDR1 DFQATT and CDR2 SNEGSKA (reference sequence). This CDR3 is built from 15 residues. Here the CDR3 reads CSASSGGTGSYEQYF. The CDR3 coding sequence is TGCAGTGCTAGTAGTGGAGGGACGGGCTCCTACGAGCAGTACTTC.

This chain links TRBV7-9 with TRBJ2-7; TRBD1 matches at 8 bases. Germline lookup yields CDR1 SEHNR and CDR2 FQNEAQ (reference sequence). Trimming removed 5 bases from V and 5 bases from J; junction bases left unmatched: 11. The CDR3 totals 15 residues. CDR3 amino acids: CASSLGQGARHEQYF. CDR3 nucleotide sequence: TGTGCCAGCAGCCTCGGGCAGGGGGCGAGGCACGAGCAGTACTTC.

The chain combines TRBV24-1 with TRBJ2-2; 8 bases line up with TRBD2. Germline CDR1 reads KGHDR; CDR2 reads SFDVKD. V shed 4 bases, J shed 1 base, and the junction held 10 bases outside the gene matches. The CDR3 totals 18 residues. The CDR3 DNA is TGTGCCACCAGTGACCAACCCGTCGCGGGGGGGAACACCGGGGAGCTGTTTTTT. Protein product: CATSDQPVAGGNTGELFF.

The chain is built from TRBV30 and TRBJ2-2, with D tentatively TRBD1 (6 bases). The CDR3 is made up of 16 amino acids. V lost 1 base and J 5 bases, leaving 17 bases between the germline ends. CDR1 and CDR2 from the germline V gene are GTSNPN and SVGIG (reference sequence). The CDR3 DNA reads as TGTGCCTGGAGTGGTAAAACAGGGTTGGGTACCGGGGAGCTGTTTTTT. Translation: CAWSGKTGLGTGELFF. The full variable domain, completed using reference TRBV30 and TRBJ2-2, is SQTIHQWPATLVQPVGSPLSLECTVEGTSNPNLYWYRQAAGRGLQLLFYSVGIGQISSEVPQNLSASRPQDRQFILSSKKLLLSDSGFYLCAWSGKTGLGTGELFFGEGSRLTVL.

This chain connects TRBV7-9 to TRBJ1-1; 7 nucleotides match TRBD1. Germline V gives CDR1 SEHNR, CDR2 FQNEAQ (reference sequence). V lost 2 bases, J lost 2 bases, and 2 bases stayed unmatched. This CDR3 region has 14 residues. The CDR3, as DNA: TGTGCCAGCAGCTTAACAGGGGACAACACTGAAGCTTTCTTT. Encoded protein: CASSLTGDNTEAFF.

The sample holds one count of this clone. The rearrangement uses TRBV6-9 and TRBJ2-3; 8 nucleotides agree with TRBD1. CDR1 is MNHGY, CDR2 SVAAGI, per germline. The V gene end was trimmed by 1 base and the J gene end by 2 bases; junction bases not matched to a gene: 5. The CDR3 has 16 residues. The CDR3 DNA reads TGTGCCAGCAGTTATTGCAGGGGGCCCTACACAGATACGCAGTATTTT. Translation gives CASSYCRGPYTDTQYF.

V and J are TRBV4-2 and TRBJ2-7; maybe TRBD1 (6 bases). CDR3 length: 14 residues. V was cut by 1 base and J by 0 bases, with 7 bases left in between. CDR1 LGHNA and CDR2 YNFKEQ come from the germline V gene. CDR3 nucleotide sequence: TGTGCCAGCAGCCAAGCGGGACACTCCTACGAGCAGTACTTC. Translation: CASSQAGHSYEQYF.

The chain uses TRBV19 and TRBJ2-1, with 10 bases aligning to TRBD2. The CDR3 spans 17 residues. Germline-derived CDR1 and CDR2 are LNHDA and SQIVND (reference sequence). J lost 3 bases, V lost 5 bases, and 10 bases had no gene match. The CDR3 coding sequence is TGTGCCAGTAGTCCAGGCGAGCAGCGGGGGGGCTACAATGAGCAGTTCTTC. It codes for CASSPGEQRGGYNEQFF.

This chain links TRBV6-5 with TRBJ2-1, with 9 nucleotides matching TRBD2. CDR1 is MNHEY and CDR2 is SVGAGI in the germline V gene. This CDR3 is built from 15 residues. With 6 bases clipped from V and 2 bases from J, the junction kept 5 bases outside the gene matches. Here the CDR3 reads CASRPAGGPYNEQFF. The CDR3 region has the DNA TGTGCCAGCAGACCGGCGGGGGGGCCCTACAATGAGCAGTTCTTC.

The rearrangement joins TRBV5-1 to TRBJ2-5; no definite D call. Trimming left V 5 bases short and J 2 bases short, with 4 bases between. CDR1 and CDR2 from the germline V gene are SGHRS and YFSETQ. The CDR3 spans 11 residues. The CDR3 protein is CASRLQETQYF. CDR3 DNA: TGCGCCAGCAGGTTACAAGAGACCCAGTACTTC.

The chain joins TRBV19 to TRBJ1-2; D gene unclear. Trimming pared 5 bases from V and 4 bases from J, leaving 20 bases between. The germline gives CDR1 LNHDA, CDR2 SQIVND (reference sequence). This CDR3 is built from 16 residues. CDR3 nucleotide sequence: TGTGCCAGTAGTTCCCTACTGTCGGCAGGTCTCTATGGCTACACCTTC. Protein: CASSSLLSAGLYGYTF.

This sequence joins TRBV6-5 and TRBJ1-4, with D hard to call. Germline V gene lookup returns CDR1 MNHEY and CDR2 SVGAGI. V lost 4 bases and J lost 3, with 3 bases in between. The CDR3 is 12 residues long. The CDR3 protein is CASSSANEKLFF. CDR3 sequence (DNA): TGTGCCAGCAGTTCCGCTAATGAAAAACTGTTTTTT.

CDR3 nucleotide sequence: TGTGCCAGCAGCCCCAGGGAGGGAGGCTACACCTTC. Translated: CASSPREGGYTF. The rearrangement links TRBV7-8 to TRBJ1-2, with D tentatively TRBD1 (5 bases). V lost 5 bases and J lost 8, with 12 bases in between. The CDR3 runs to 12 residues. Germline V gene data show CDR1 as SGHVS and CDR2 as FQNEAQ.

The CDR3 here is CASSMGRPDGNGYTF. CDR3 nucleotide sequence: TGTGCCAGCAGCATGGGGAGGCCCGACGGGAATGGCTACACCTTC. The chain couples TRBV5-4 to TRBJ1-2; D gene ambiguous. Germline V CDR1 and CDR2: SGHNT, YYREEE (reference sequence). The CDR3 extends over 15 amino acids. The V end was cut by 4 bases, the J end by 6 bases, with 19 bases between.